This TCR beta chain emerged from a study of blood T cell repertoires in COVID-19. Clones were sequenced by immunoSEQ multiplex PCR, and TCRdb holds only the in-frame ones, with some missing. This sample yields some 260,000 clones, of which around 90% are seen a single time; 0.7% to 0.85% belongs to the top ten. Germline V gene sequence: CDR1 SGHTA, CDR2 FQGTGA. Unmatched junction bases numbered 9, after V lost 5 bases and J lost 3 bases. The CDR3 has 17 amino acids. The clonotype was recovered from a woman in her twenties or thirties with acute or convalescent COVID-19. The chain combines TRBV7-3 with TRBJ2-4, with TRBD1 identical over 11 bases. The specimen sequenced was peripheral blood. The CDR3 region is CASSRGQGVFGKNIQYF. The CDR3 nucleotides read TGTGCCAGCAGCCGGGGACAGGGGGTTTTTGGCAAAAACATTCAGTACTTC.